This T cell receptor (beta chain) was sequenced during a study of control samples from healthy donors and cancer patients. This table comes from immunoSEQ multiplex PCR, and its TCRdb copy is limited to in-frame clones, with some not included. The repertoire holds some 71,000 clones, with roughly nine tenths as singletons. V trimming: 0 bases; J trimming: 2 bases; junction bases outside the gene matches: 4. CDR1 and CDR2 (germline): SGHRS, YFSETQ. This CDR3 spans 15 amino acids. What was sequenced was PBMCs. The V call is TRBV5-1, the J call TRBJ2-5, with 7 bases fitting TRBD1. The clonotype comes from a man between 60 and 75 years old with colorectal cancer. DNA of the CDR3: TGCGCCAGCAGCTTGGGGGGGACAGCTCAAGAGACCCAGTACTTC. Its translation is CASSLGGTAQETQYF.